Shown below are 23 T cell receptor beta chains from a single sample sequenced in a study of T cell repertoires in cytomegalovirus infection. TCRdb independently ran MiXCR on the reads; one entry per CDR3 protein. The table shows a few hundred thousand distinct CDR3 sequences, with about a sixth occurring only once. Material for sequencing was PBMCs. These receptors all come from a human donor in good health (CMV status not recorded). Some clones in this sample may be carry-over from other donors' samples.

The chain joins TRBV20-1 to TRBJ2-7; D may be TRBD1 (5 bases). CDR1 and CDR2 (germline): DFQATT, SNEGSKA (reference sequence). The CDR3 has 13 residues. Trimming removed 2 bases at V and 5 bases at J, with 13 bases between. For the CDR3, the DNA is TGCAGTGCTAGAAAAGGTGGGGCGCACGAGCAGTACTTC. Its translation: CSARKGGAHEQYF.

This clonotype appeared many times. The chain employs TRBV6-6 and TRBJ1-4, with D perhaps matching TRBD1 (6 bases). Between the trimmed V and J ends, which lost 4 bases and 4 bases, there was a span of 13 bases. The CDR3 spans 15 residues. The V gene's germline CDR1 is MNHNY and CDR2 SVGAGI (reference sequence). CDR3 loop: CASSSSGVNNEKLFF. The CDR3 DNA reads TGTGCCAGCAGTTCATCAGGGGTGAATAATGAAAAACTGTTTTTT.

The chain has TRBV28 and TRBJ1-5; a possible D gene is TRBD1 (5 bases). The CDR3 consists of 14 residues. Germline lookup yields CDR1 MDHEN and CDR2 SYDVKM. The ends were cut back, 6 bases at V and 3 bases at J, with 12 bases in the middle. The CDR3 DNA follows: TGTGCCAGCAGGACTCCGGGACCCAATCAGCCCCAGCATTTT. It translates to CASRTPGPNQPQHF.

As DNA, the CDR3 is TGCAGTGCTAGATCCGGACAGGGGGTTGGCTCTGAAGCTTTCTTT. Its protein is CSARSGQGVGSEAFF. This chain links TRBV20-1 with TRBJ1-1, with 10 bases aligning to TRBD1. Trimming removed 2 bases from V and 6 bases from J; junction bases left unmatched: 9. CDR3 length: 15 amino acids. Looked up from germline, CDR1 is DFQATT and CDR2 is SNEGSKA (reference sequence).

This clonotype was seen more than once but under ten times. V gene TRBV20-1 combines with J gene TRBJ2-1; the D call may be TRBD1 or TRBD2 (6 bases each). The CDR3 is 13 amino acids. Germline V lookup: CDR1 DFQATT, CDR2 SNEGSKA (reference sequence). V was pared by 6 bases and J by 7 bases, with 16 bases between. The CDR3, as DNA: TGCAGTGCCGGTCTCGGGGGCTGGAATGAGCAGTTCTTC. The encoded protein is CSAGLGGWNEQFF.

V is TRBV28 and J is TRBJ1-3; 8 nucleotides align to TRBD1. Germline trimming cut 6 bases from V and 4 bases from J; bases unmatched to any gene: 8. CDR1 is MDHEN and CDR2 is SYDVKM in the germline V gene. This CDR3 spans 15 amino acids. The CDR3 sequence: CASSPRGLGGNTIYF. In DNA, the CDR3 is TGTGCCAGCAGCCCCAGGGGGCTCGGGGGAAACACCATATATTTT. Filled out from reference TRBV28 and TRBJ1-3, the complete variable domain reads DVKVTQSSRYLVKRTGEKVFLECVQDMDHENMFWYRQDPGLGLRLIYFSYDVKMKEKGDIPEGYSVSREKKERFSLILESASTNQTSMYLCASSPRGLGGNTIYFGEGSWLTVV.

The rearrangement links TRBV28 to TRBJ2-3; 12 positions match TRBD2. The J segment lost 5 bases and the V segment lost 6 bases, leaving 9 bases of the junction unmatched. The CDR3 loop spans 16 amino acids. Germline CDR1 is MDHEN and CDR2 is SYDVKM. Here the CDR3 reads CASSPTSGGLRDTQYF. The CDR3 DNA follows: TGTGCCAGCAGCCCTACTAGCGGGGGGCTTAGAGATACGCAGTATTTT. The whole variable domain, filled in from reference TRBV28 and TRBJ2-3, reads DVKVTQSSRYLVKRTGEKVFLECVQDMDHENMFWYRQDPGLGLRLIYFSYDVKMKEKGDIPEGYSVSREKKERFSLILESASTNQTSMYLCASSPTSGGLRDTQYFGPGTRLTVL.

This clonotype has a handful of counts. The J gene is TRBJ2-5, the V gene TRBV7-9; 7 bases line up with TRBD1. This CDR3 comprises 13 residues. Per the germline V gene, CDR1 is SEHNR and CDR2 is FQNEAQ (reference sequence). Unmatched junction bases numbered 4, after V lost 5 bases and J lost 4 bases. In DNA, the CDR3 is TGTGCCAGCAGCAAACCAGGGGGAGAGACCCAGTACTTC. Its translation: CASSKPGGETQYF.

This chain joins TRBV20-1 and TRBJ2-3; D gene ambiguous. The V end was cut by 1 base, the J end by 0 bases, with 8 bases between. CDR1 and CDR2 (germline): DFQATT, SNEGSKA (reference sequence). CDR3 length: 14 residues. DNA for the CDR3: TGCAGTGCTAGAGTATTCGGAAGCACAGATACGCAGTATTTT. It translates to CSARVFGSTDTQYF.

This clonotype was seen only a few times. The chain recombines TRBV6-1 with TRBJ1-2; no clear D gene. There are 18 residues in the CDR3. CDR1 MNHNS and CDR2 SASEGT come from the germline V gene. The V and J ends lost 6 bases and 2 bases respectively, with 25 bases between them. In nucleotides, the CDR3 is TGTGCCAGCAGCGCCGGCTCCTTGTTCCGGGGAGGGAACTATGGCTACACCTTC. Amino acid sequence: CASSAGSLFRGGNYGYTF.

The table lists this clonotype with a few counts. The chain joins TRBV20-1 to TRBJ1-4, with D maybe TRBD1 (6 bases). This CDR3 region has 11 residues. CDR1 is DFQATT and CDR2 is SNEGSKA in the germline V gene (reference sequence). Trimming removed 7 bases from V and 4 bases from J, with 7 bases in between. The CDR3 reads CSGTDNEKLFF. In DNA, the CDR3 is TGCAGTGGGACAGATAATGAAAAACTGTTTTTT.

This clonotype was seen many times. V is TRBV4-1 and J is TRBJ1-2, with D perhaps TRBD1 (6 bases). The germline V gene has CDR1 MGHRA and CDR2 YSYEKL. Deletions cut 1 base from V and 0 bases from J, with 18 bases between. This CDR3 is 18 amino acids long. The CDR3 coding sequence is TGCGCCAGCAGCCAAGTGGGTACAGGGTGGCAAGCTAACTATGGCTACACCTTC. Its translation is CASSQVGTGWQANYGYTF.

The chain links TRBV10-3 to TRBJ1-5; D perhaps matches TRBD1 (6 bases). CDR3 length: 13 amino acids. Germline V gene lookup returns CDR1 ENHRY and CDR2 SYGVKD. Trimming pared 3 bases from V and 7 bases from J, leaving 10 bases between. DNA for the CDR3: TGTGCCATCAGTGAAACAGGGAGCCAGCCCCAGCATTTT. Translated, it gives CAISETGSQPQHF.

This clonotype was seen repeatedly, ten times or more. The J gene is TRBJ2-3, the V gene TRBV12-5; 11 bases are a match to TRBD2. The V segment lost 5 bases and the J segment 2 bases; nucleotides outside the gene matches: 6. Germline loops: CDR1 LGHNT, CDR2 FRNRAP. The length of the CDR3 is 16 residues. The CDR3: CASGLGTSGATDTQYF. In DNA, the CDR3 is TGTGCTAGTGGTCTGGGGACTAGCGGTGCCACAGATACGCAGTATTTT.

The rearrangement uses TRBV20-1 and TRBJ2-1; 8 bases are shared with TRBD1. The J segment lost 9 bases and the V segment lost 3 bases, leaving 16 bases of the junction unmatched. The CDR3 runs to 16 residues. The germline CDR1 and CDR2 sequences are DFQATT and SNEGSKA (reference sequence). The chain's CDR3 is CSASSRGYRGDSEQFF. For the CDR3, the DNA is TGCAGTGCTAGTTCCAGGGGCTACAGGGGGGACAGTGAGCAGTTCTTC.

The chain links TRBV6-5 to TRBJ2-7, with unresolved D. V was pared by 8 bases and J by 0 bases, with 11 bases between. The CDR3 has 13 amino acids. The V gene's germline CDR1 is MNHEY and CDR2 SVGAGI. The CDR3 loop reads CASRRPSSYEQYF. CDR3 nucleotide sequence: TGTGCCAGCCGAAGACCGAGCTCCTACGAGCAGTACTTC.

This clonotype was picked up many times. The rearrangement links TRBV12-3 or TRBV12-4 to TRBJ2-7, with 10 bases lining up with TRBD1. The V segment lost 5 bases and the J segment 3 bases; nucleotides outside the gene matches: 10. The CDR3 covers 16 residues. DNA of the CDR3: TGTGCCAGCAGTGGAATCCGGGACAGGGGACACTACGAGCAGTACTTC. It codes for CASSGIRDRGHYEQYF.

This clonotype was seen at least ten times. V usage is TRBV7-9 and J usage is TRBJ2-3; TRBD1 agrees at 10 bases. CDR3 size: 15 residues. Germline loops: CDR1 SEHNR, CDR2 FQNEAQ (reference sequence). J lost 7 bases, V lost 5 bases, and 9 bases had no gene match. CDR3 DNA sequence: TGTGCCAGCAGCCCGACAGGGGGCCCTGGGAATACGCAGTATTTT. Its translation is CASSPTGGPGNTQYF.

V is TRBV20-1 and J is TRBJ1-6; TRBD1 matches 7 bases. The CDR3 is made up of 12 amino acids. V gave up 4 bases and J gave up 12 bases; unmatched junction bases: 6. Germline V gene data show CDR1 as DFQATT and CDR2 as SNEGSKA (reference sequence). The CDR3 DNA sequence: TGCAGTGCTACAGACAGGGTAGAACCCCTCCACTTT. Its translation: CSATDRVEPLHF.

At least ten counts were recorded for this clonotype. The V and J genes are TRBV19 and TRBJ1-5, with a tentative D call TRBD1 (6 bases). With 5 bases removed from V and 0 bases from J, the gap between germline ends came to 14 bases. The V gene's germline CDR1 is LNHDA and CDR2 SQIVND (reference sequence). CDR3 length: 16 residues. The CDR3 sequence: CASSYLTGDSNQPQHF. As DNA, the CDR3 is TGTGCCAGTAGTTACCTGACAGGCGATAGCAATCAGCCCCAGCATTTT.

This clonotype was seen ten or more times. The rearrangement joins TRBV12-3 or TRBV12-4 to TRBJ1-5; TRBD1 is a possible D gene (5 bases). Trimming cost V 5 bases and J 4 bases, with 15 bases left between them. This CDR3 is built from 15 residues. CDR3 nucleotides: TGTGCCAGCAGTAGAGGGGACCGAATAAATCAGCCCCAGCATTTT. Its translation: CASSRGDRINQPQHF.

This clonotype was counted between two and nine times. This chain links TRBV20-1 with TRBJ1-2; D uncertain. This CDR3 contains 14 residues. Trimming stripped 3 bases from V and 5 bases from J, with 16 bases between. The V gene's germline CDR1 is DFQATT and CDR2 SNEGSKA (reference sequence). This CDR3 reads CSASPDWGSYGYTF. CDR3 nucleotide sequence: TGCAGTGCTAGCCCGGACTGGGGTTCTTATGGCTACACCTTC.

This clonotype has a count of ten or more. The chain is built from TRBV7-2 and TRBJ2-1; D is ambiguous. This CDR3 region has 13 residues. Germline V lookup: CDR1 SGHTA, CDR2 FQGNSA. Trimming pared 3 bases from V and 8 bases from J, leaving 11 bases between. In nucleotides, the CDR3 is TGTGCCAGCAGCTTCCGCCGGACGGATGAGCAGTTCTTC. Protein product: CASSFRRTDEQFF.